The entry below gives a single T cell receptor (beta chain) sequence along with its context. Its cognate antigen has yet to be identified. No base quality values were provided; no much bigger clone lies one nucleotide off. This record comes from a study of regulatory T cells in long-lasting Graves disease (dated by TCRdb to 2020 to 2023). Study-level background: To count as having persistent Graves' disease, a patient had to have received antithyroid drug treatment for over 5 years with TSH receptor autoantibodies remaining persistently positive. Peripheral blood TCR sequencing and RNA sequencing compared persistent Graves' disease patients with newly diagnosed Graves' disease patients. The study was registered as a clinical trial and conducted in China. A total of some 33 samples were covered by TCR sequencing, comprising approximately 13 persistent and approximately 20 newly diagnosed Graves' disease patients. Antithyroid drugs had been taken for approximately 10 years on average by persistent Graves' disease patients in the clinical cohort.

Results the study describes overall, beyond this receptor: Sequencing and analysis were limited to the TCR beta chain. Only peripheral blood was studied, because thyroid tissue, the primary lesion, was inaccessible. As a limitation, the authors acknowledged that the small sample size may reduce accuracy. Lower TCR Shannon entropy and fewer highly expanded clones were observed in persistent Graves' disease patients than in newly diagnosed patients, which suggested clonal expansion. Patients with persistent disease shared more public clonotypes (roughly 2,900) than newly diagnosed patients did (about 970). TRBV28, TRBJ1-2 and TRBJ2-5 were preferentially used in persistent disease, while TRBV20-1 and TRBJ2-1 were favored in newly diagnosed disease.

Taken with the paper, the label for time point translates to: persistent/refractory GD, antithyroid drugs over 5 years with positive TRAb. For both TCR sequencing and RNA sequencing, RNA was extracted from PBMCs in TRIzol. The diagnosis of Graves' disease followed American Thyroid Association guidelines. Patients were recruited from an endocrinology department in Xi'an, China. Each patient gave approximately 8.8 milliliters of peripheral blood, collected in an EDTA anticoagulant tube. Ficoll Paque Plus density gradient separation was used to isolate PBMCs, and no additional T cell sorting was done. An Agilent 2100 Bioanalyzer and agarose gel were used to check RNA quality, while a NanoDrop 2000 measured RNA concentration. The germline V gene (reference sequence) supplies CDR1 DFQATT and CDR2 SNEGSKA. Its CDR3 holds 13 amino acids, cysteine through phenylalanine. Only CDR3 DNA is held: 39 bases, read in frame from base 1. V has 5 bases trimmed and J has 2 bases trimmed; junction bases matching no gene number 1.

The method behind the library was multiplex PCR. The listed sequencing device is Illumina HiSeq 4000. CDR3 regions were amplified by Arm-PCR with iRepertoire HTBI primers to construct TCR beta libraries. Before sequencing, the PCR products went through gel purification. As for how the authors treated the data: Gene usage analysis of CDR3 amino acid clonotypes relied on the 55 to 80 TRBV and about 15 TRBJ segments identified across samples. COPE and FqMerger were used to merge the filtered high-quality paired reads into contigs. BLAST was used to align contigs to IMGT TRBV, TRBD and TRBJ reference genes, with CDR3 defined following IMGT. Highly expanded clones were defined as clonotypes with a frequency above 0.1%. Repertoire diversity was measured by Shannon entropy, and V-J evenness by the Gini coefficient. A clonotype found in more than one individual was treated as public. TCRdb reprocessing: public reads trimmed at Q25 with fastp, clones called with MiXCR, in-frame beta chains kept. Each CDR3 protein gets just one entry, which takes the most common genes and DNA from the rows behind it. The V and J calls and clone size are TCRdb's, not the authors'. Across this sample there are under 350,000 distinct CDR3 sequences, with 22% seen only once. The leading ten clones occupy roughly 50% of the sample.

This TCR derives from a female donor with Graves disease. The chain was built from TRBV20-1 and TRBJ2-7, with TRBD1 matching 12 junction bases. Sequenced here: peripheral blood mononuclear cells (PBMCs), sampled when the disease was refractory, from a patient treated with antithyroid drugs. The CDR3 reads CSAGTGGTYEQYF. In nucleotides, the sequence is TGCAGTGCTGGGACAGGGGGCACCTACGAGCAGTACTTC.